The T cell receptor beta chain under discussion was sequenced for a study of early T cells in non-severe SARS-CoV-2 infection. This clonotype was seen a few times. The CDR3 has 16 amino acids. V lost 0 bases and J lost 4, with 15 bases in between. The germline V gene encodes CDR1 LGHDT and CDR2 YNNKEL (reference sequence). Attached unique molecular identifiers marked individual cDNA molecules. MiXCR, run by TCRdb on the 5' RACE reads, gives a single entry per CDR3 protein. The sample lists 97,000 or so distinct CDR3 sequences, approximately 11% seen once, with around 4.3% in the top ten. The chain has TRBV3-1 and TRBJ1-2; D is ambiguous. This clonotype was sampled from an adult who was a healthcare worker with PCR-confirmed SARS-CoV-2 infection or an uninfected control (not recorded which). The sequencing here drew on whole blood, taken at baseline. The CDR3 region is CASSQDRTGGFYGYTF. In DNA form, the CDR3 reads TGTGCCAGCAGCCAAGATCGGACTGGAGGGTTCTATGGCTACACCTTC.